Shown below are 31 T cell receptor beta chains from a single sample sequenced in a study of blood T cell repertoires in COVID-19. Some clones are missing from TCRdb's copy, which holds only in-frame ones; the method was immunoSEQ multiplex PCR. The sample carries some 200,000 clones, about 87% recorded once. The material sequenced was PBMCs or T cells enriched from blood (not recorded which). These receptor sequences come from a woman aged 25-40 years who had recovered from COVID-19.

The chain recombines TRBV10-3 with TRBJ2-3, with 7 bases matching TRBD2. With 11 bases clipped from V and 2 bases from J, the junction kept 10 bases outside the gene matches. In germline, CDR1 is ENHRY, CDR2 SYGVKD. The CDR3 length is 14 residues. The CDR3 region has the DNA TGTGCCGCTAAACGGGGGGAATCCACAGATACGCAGTATTTT. As protein: CAAKRGESTDTQYF.

The CDR3 is CATSRAVAYEQYF. The CDR3 bases are TGTGCCACCAGCAGAGCTGTGGCATACGAGCAGTACTTC. This chain connects TRBV15 to TRBJ2-7; D remains ambiguous. The CDR3 covers 13 residues. Trimming took 1 base from V and 4 from J, leaving 8 bases between them. Germline V CDR1 and CDR2: LNHNV, YYDKDF (reference sequence).

V usage is TRBV7-2 and J usage is TRBJ2-7, with TRBD2 matching 9 bases. The CDR3 contains 14 residues. CDR1 is SGHTA, CDR2 FQGNSA, per germline. Trimming at V came to 5 bases and at J to 2 bases, leaving 4 bases not matched to a gene. CDR3 in amino acids: CASSPTSGPYEQYF. Here the CDR3 DNA reads TGTGCCAGCAGCCCGACTAGCGGACCCTACGAGCAGTACTTC.

Regarding this clone: This may arise from a read error, as a much more abundant clone is one base away. The DNA of the CDR3 is TGTGCCAGCAGCGACAGGGGCAATCAGCCCCAGCATTTT. Translated: CASSDRGNQPQHF. The chain combines TRBV3-1 (or the pseudogene TRBV3-2) with TRBJ1-5; the match to TRBD1 covers 7 bases. The V gene end was trimmed by 5 bases and the J gene end by 2 bases; junction bases not matched to a gene: 0. The CDR3 length is 13 residues. Germline assignment: CDR1 LGHDT and CDR2 YNNKEL (reference sequence).

V gene TRBV13 combines with J gene TRBJ1-1; D uncertain. Germline CDR1 PRHDT, CDR2 FYEKMQ (reference sequence). The CDR3 has 12 residues. Trimming removed 0 bases from V and 8 bases from J, with 7 bases in between. DNA for the CDR3: TGTGCCAGCAGCTTAGGTGTGACAGAAGCTTTCTTT. Protein product: CASSLGVTEAFF.

The genes are TRBV25-1 and TRBJ2-5; 11 bases line up with TRBD1. Germline CDR1 is MGHDK and CDR2 is SYGVNS. V was pared by 3 bases and J by 4 bases, with 7 bases of the junction left unmatched. The CDR3 extends over 16 amino acids. This CDR3 is CASSERTGGVRETQYF. CDR3 DNA: TGTGCCAGCAGTGAGAGGACAGGGGGCGTCCGAGAGACCCAGTACTTC.

CDR3 region: CASSQRGTGGADEQYF. The CDR3 DNA reads TGTGCCAGCAGCCAGAGAGGGACAGGGGGCGCGGACGAGCAGTACTTC. The chain uses TRBV3-1 (or the pseudogene TRBV3-2) and TRBJ2-7; 12 bases agree with TRBD1. The germline V gene has CDR1 LGHDT and CDR2 YNNKEL (reference sequence). There are 16 residues in the CDR3. V trimming: 3 bases; J trimming: 5 bases; junction bases outside the gene matches: 8.

This chain connects TRBV19 to TRBJ2-7; the D gene is possibly TRBD2 (5 bases). From germline, CDR1 is LNHDA and CDR2 SQIVND (reference sequence). V shed 3 bases and J shed 3 bases, with 9 bases lying between them. This CDR3 region has 13 residues. CDR3 sequence (DNA): TGTGCCAGTAGTATTCCGGGGAACTACGAGCAGTACTTC. Translated: CASSIPGNYEQYF.

The chain combines TRBV6-5 with TRBJ1-2, with 11 bases fitting TRBD1. V gave up 2 bases and J gave up 6 bases; unmatched junction bases: 5. Germline CDR1 is MNHEY and CDR2 is SVGAGI. This CDR3 is built from 15 residues. The CDR3 loop reads CASSYNQDRGHGYTF. The DNA for the CDR3 is TGTGCCAGCAGTTACAATCAGGACAGGGGGCATGGCTACACCTTC.

The chain is built from TRBV7-9 and TRBJ1-2; maybe TRBD1 (5 bases). CDR1 SEHNR and CDR2 FQNEAQ come from the germline V gene (reference sequence). V lost 5 bases and J lost 6, with 16 bases in between. CDR3 size: 14 residues. CDR3 DNA: TGTGCCAGCAGCACGGCATCAGGGATTAATGGCTACACCTTC. Protein product: CASSTASGINGYTF.

V gene TRBV10-1 combines with J gene TRBJ2-3; D gene ambiguous. In germline, CDR1 is WNHNN, CDR2 SYGVQD (reference sequence). This CDR3 spans 11 amino acids. V lost 11 bases to trimming and J lost 5 bases, with 11 bases between them. Here the CDR3 reads CAPQVGDTQYF. The DNA for the CDR3 is TGCGCCCCACAAGTTGGAGATACGCAGTATTTT.

The genes are TRBV27 and TRBJ2-3; the D is unclear. The V end was cut by 3 bases, the J end by 9 bases, with 13 bases between. The CDR3 spans 13 residues. Germline V gene data show CDR1 as MNHEY and CDR2 as SMNVEV (reference sequence). Here the CDR3 reads CASSFRRIGTQYF. In DNA form, the CDR3 reads TGTGCCAGCAGTTTTAGGCGGATAGGAACGCAGTATTTT.

The CDR3 sequence is CASSSLQETQYF. Written as DNA, the CDR3 is TGCGCCAGCAGCTCCCTCCAAGAGACCCAGTACTTC. The chain has TRBV5-1 and TRBJ2-5; D not resolved. The germline V gene encodes CDR1 SGHRS and CDR2 YFSETQ. The CDR3 is 12 amino acids. Trimming took off 3 bases at V and 1 base at J, with 4 bases between the two ends.

The chain has TRBV10-3 and TRBJ2-3, with TRBD2 identical over 7 bases. Germline CDR1 is ENHRY and CDR2 is SYGVKD. J was trimmed by 2 bases and V by 6 bases; bases with no gene match: 5. The CDR3 runs to 14 residues. This CDR3 is CAISRGLTTDTQYF. The CDR3 DNA reads as TGTGCCATCAGCCGGGGACTAACCACAGATACGCAGTATTTT.

J is TRBJ2-2 and V is TRBV7-9; a weak D match, TRBD1 (6 bases). Germline V gene lookup returns CDR1 SEHNR and CDR2 FQNEAQ (reference sequence). The germline V and J ends were trimmed by 1 base and 7 bases, with 16 bases remaining between them. The CDR3 is 16 residues long. This CDR3 is CASSLVGAGAGGELFF. CDR3 nucleotide sequence: TGTGCCAGCAGCTTAGTTGGGGCAGGGGCCGGCGGGGAGCTGTTTTTT.

The CDR3 loop reads CASSPVGQGVPKNIQYF. The CDR3 nucleotides read TGCGCCAGCAGTCCTGTAGGACAGGGCGTACCCAAAAACATTCAGTACTTC. V and J are TRBV4-1 and TRBJ2-4, with TRBD1 identical over 8 bases. CDR3 length equals 17 residues. V lost 6 bases and J lost 2; bases outside the gene matches: 12. The V gene's germline CDR1 is MGHRA and CDR2 YSYEKL.

The chain is built from TRBV6-1 and TRBJ2-2; possibly TRBD1 for D (5 bases). The length of the CDR3 is 16 residues. The V and J ends lost 4 bases and 4 bases respectively, with 16 bases between them. CDR1 is MNHNS and CDR2 is SASEGT in the germline V gene. The CDR3 protein is CASSVGSDISTGELFF. In DNA, the CDR3 is TGTGCCAGCAGTGTTGGGTCGGACATATCCACCGGGGAGCTGTTTTTT.

To note about this clone: The same CDR3 arises from other DNA sequences in this sample as well. This sequence joins TRBV19 and TRBJ2-5; 9 bases match TRBD1. The CDR3 is 13 residues long. After removal of 4 bases from V and 5 bases from J, the junction contained 2 bases not matched to a gene. In germline, CDR1 is LNHDA, CDR2 SQIVND (reference sequence). In DNA form, the CDR3 reads TGTGCCAGTAGTAGGGACAGGGAGGAGACCCAGTACTTC. Its protein product is CASSRDREETQYF.

The chain uses TRBV4-3 and TRBJ1-1; no definite D call. V lost 0 bases and J lost 6, with 17 bases in between. The CDR3 sequence is 16 residues long. The germline V gene encodes CDR1 LGHNA and CDR2 YSLEER. CDR3 protein: CASSQELHSVDAEAFF. The CDR3 DNA sequence: TGCGCCAGCAGCCAAGAGCTCCACTCGGTTGATGCTGAAGCTTTCTTT.

The rearrangement joins TRBV19 to TRBJ2-5, with TRBD1 identical over 9 bases. Per the germline V gene, CDR1 is LNHDA and CDR2 is SQIVND (reference sequence). V trimming: 4 bases; J trimming: 4 bases; junction bases outside the gene matches: 7. There are 15 residues in the CDR3. The CDR3 DNA reads as TGTGCCAGTAGTACAACACAGGGGGCGGGAGAGACCCAGTACTTC. Translated, it gives CASSTTQGAGETQYF.

V is TRBV2 and J is TRBJ2-7; D gene uncertain. Trimming cost V 9 bases and J 5 bases, with 14 bases left between them. The CDR3 extends over 12 amino acids. Looked up from germline, CDR1 is SNHLY and CDR2 is FYNNEI. DNA of the CDR3: TGTGCCAGTTCGTGGCCCCCTGACGAGCAGTACTTC. Its protein product is CASSWPPDEQYF.

The chain employs TRBV7-8 and TRBJ2-1; 8 positions agree with TRBD1. Germline V CDR1 and CDR2: SGHVS, FQNEAQ. CDR3 length: 15 residues. Unmatched junction bases numbered 7, after V lost 2 bases and J lost 7 bases. The CDR3 region is CASSLRQGAGNEQFF. CDR3 in DNA: TGTGCCAGCAGCTTACGGCAGGGGGCCGGGAATGAGCAGTTCTTC.

This chain joins TRBV2 and TRBJ2-5, with D unclear. Germline V gene lookup returns CDR1 SNHLY and CDR2 FYNNEI. V was trimmed by 7 bases and J by 1 base, leaving 7 bases between them. CDR3 length: 12 residues. CDR3 region: CASIPSQETQYF. In DNA, the CDR3 is TGTGCCAGCATTCCGTCCCAAGAGACCCAGTACTTC.

V is TRBV5-6 and J is TRBJ1-2, with a tentative D call TRBD1 (5 bases). V lost 6 bases and J lost 1, with 13 bases in between. The CDR3 has 14 amino acids. Germline CDR1 is SGHDT and CDR2 is YYEEEE. The CDR3 DNA sequence: TGTGCCAGCAATGAGGACACCCATAACTATGGCTACACCTTC. Translating it yields CASNEDTHNYGYTF.

Details on this clone: An end of the junction does not agree with germline; a read error may underlie this. The rearrangement joins TRBV6-1 to TRBJ2-7; 7 nucleotides line up with TRBD1. In germline, CDR1 is MNHNS, CDR2 SASEGT. The CDR3 totals 15 residues. CDR3 residues: CASTEWDSISYEQYF. The DNA for the CDR3 is TGTGCCAGCACTGAATGGGACAGTATCTCCTACGAGCAGTACTTC.

This chain uses TRBV7-6 with TRBJ2-7; 9 positions agree with TRBD1. From germline, CDR1 is SGHVS and CDR2 FNYEAQ. Trimming removed 2 bases from V and 5 bases from J; junction bases left unmatched: 7. The CDR3 covers 15 residues. The CDR3 sequence is CASSLSSGTGNEQYF. The CDR3 DNA is TGTGCCAGCAGCTTATCTTCCGGGACAGGGAACGAGCAGTACTTC. Combining the CDR3 with reference TRBV7-6 and TRBJ2-7 gives the whole variable domain GAGVSQSPRYKVTKRGQDVALRCDPISGHVSLYWYRQALGQGPEFLTYFNYEAQQDKSGLPNDRFSAERPEGSISTLTIQRTEQRDSAMYRCASSLSSGTGNEQYFGPGTRLTVT.

The V call is TRBV5-1, the J call TRBJ2-7; the D is unclear. Germline V lookup: CDR1 SGHRS, CDR2 YFSETQ. The CDR3 is 17 residues long. V was cut by 3 bases and J by 1 base, with 20 bases left in between. In DNA form, the CDR3 reads TGCGCCAGCAGCTACCCCCAGTGGCAGGTTGAATCCTACGAGCAGTACTTC. Translation: CASSYPQWQVESYEQYF.

The gene calls are TRBV3-1 (or the pseudogene TRBV3-2) and TRBJ2-5, with D perhaps TRBD1 (5 bases). Germline assignment: CDR1 LGHDT and CDR2 YNNKEL (reference sequence). Trimming removed 2 bases from V and 1 base from J, with 8 bases in between. The length of the CDR3 is 14 residues. CDR3 coding DNA: TGTGCCAGCAGCCAATGGGGCGGCCAAGAGACCCAGTACTTC. It yields the protein CASSQWGGQETQYF.

The V and J genes are TRBV28 and TRBJ1-2; tentatively, D is TRBD1 (6 bases). Germline V gene sequence: CDR1 MDHEN, CDR2 SYDVKM. V lost 2 bases to trimming and J lost 6 bases, with 10 bases between them. This CDR3 contains 13 residues. CDR3 in DNA: TGTGCCAGCAGTTTACCACAGGGCGATGGCTACACCTTC. Translation: CASSLPQGDGYTF.

The chain joins TRBV6-2 or TRBV6-3 to TRBJ1-5; 7 nucleotides line up with TRBD1. The CDR3 has 13 amino acids. The junction had 3 bases not matched to a gene; V was cut back by 4 bases and J by 6 bases. The germline V gene has CDR1 MNHEY and CDR2 SVGEGT. This CDR3 is CASSLQGSQPQHF. CDR3 nucleotide sequence: TGTGCCAGCAGTTTACAGGGGTCTCAGCCCCAGCATTTT.

This clone was counted a single time. This sequence joins TRBV19 and TRBJ1-1; possibly TRBD1 for D (5 bases). Germline lookup yields CDR1 LNHDA and CDR2 SQIVND (reference sequence). This CDR3 spans 13 amino acids. The ends were cut back, 4 bases at V and 4 bases at J, with 10 bases in the middle. The CDR3 DNA sequence: TGTGCCAGTAGTACAGGGTCAGGCACTGAAGCTTTCTTT. It encodes CASSTGSGTEAFF.